The 21 T cell receptor beta chains presented below share a single source sample, sequenced in a study of cytomegalovirus exposure and HLA in healthy donors. Primers for the PCR totalled 60 Vbeta and 13 Jbeta. Only in-frame clones appear in the TCRdb table, and some are missing; sequencing was by immunoSEQ multiplex PCR. The sample includes about 200,000 clones, 60% to 80% of them seen just once. The sample was PBMCs. These receptors came from a woman aged 25 to 39 in good health and CMV-seronegative.

The chain couples TRBV4-1 to TRBJ2-1; 10 positions agree with TRBD2. Germline CDR1 MGHRA, CDR2 YSYEKL. The V and J ends lost 4 bases and 5 bases, in that order; junction bases with no gene match: 5. This CDR3 is built from 15 residues. The CDR3 DNA reads TGCGCCAGCAGCCCTAGCGGGGGCCCCCACAATGAGCAGTTCTTC. Translating it yields CASSPSGGPHNEQFF.

In the case of this clone: Germline and junction disagree at one end, which may indicate a read error. The DNA for the CDR3 is TGTGCCAGCAGTTTAGGATTGAGAGAGCAGTTCTTC. This codes for CASSLGLREQFF. V usage is TRBV7-9 and J usage is TRBJ2-1, with D hard to call. CDR1 is SEHNR, CDR2 FQNEAQ, per germline (reference sequence). CDR3 length equals 12 residues.

V gene TRBV19 combines with J gene TRBJ1-5; 11 positions agree with TRBD1. V shed 7 bases and J 9 bases; nucleotides not matched to a gene: 11. CDR1 and CDR2 (germline): LNHDA, SQIVND (reference sequence). The CDR3 contains 15 residues. Here the CDR3 reads CASNYGQGAMRPQHF. The DNA for the CDR3 is TGTGCCAGTAATTATGGACAGGGGGCTATGAGGCCCCAGCATTTT.

The chain recombines TRBV7-2 with TRBJ1-1; D possibly corresponds to TRBD1 (5 bases). This CDR3 is built from 14 residues. Germline V gives CDR1 SGHTA, CDR2 FQGNSA. V was clipped by 4 bases and J by 7 bases, with 16 bases between them. The CDR3: CASSSQGLWGEAFF. For the CDR3, the DNA is TGTGCCAGCAGCTCCCAGGGCCTTTGGGGTGAAGCTTTCTTT.

This clone showed up just a few times. The V call is TRBV5-1, the J call TRBJ1-2, with 7 bases lining up with TRBD1. The ends lost 6 bases at V and 1 base at J; junction bases unmatched: 9. This CDR3 spans 15 amino acids. Looked up from germline, CDR1 is SGHRS and CDR2 is YFSETQ. As DNA, the CDR3 is TGCGCCAGCACCTGGGGGGACAGTTATAACTATGGCTACACCTTC. This sequence encodes CASTWGDSYNYGYTF.

The chain is built from TRBV7-6 and TRBJ2-2; 7 bases are a match to TRBD1. The V gene end was trimmed by 2 bases and the J gene end by 7 bases; junction bases not matched to a gene: 7. The CDR3 sequence is 15 residues long. Germline V lookup: CDR1 SGHVS, CDR2 FNYEAQ. The CDR3 DNA reads as TGTGCCAGCAGCTTAATAATAGGGGGCGGCGGGGAGCTGTTTTTT. It codes for CASSLIIGGGGELFF.

The rearrangement uses TRBV5-1 and TRBJ1-3; D is ambiguous. Trimming removed 4 bases from V and 0 bases from J, with 8 bases in between. This CDR3 has 14 amino acids. Germline CDR1 and CDR2: SGHRS and YFSETQ. The CDR3 here is CASSPVSSGNTIYF. The DNA of the CDR3 is TGCGCCAGCAGCCCAGTAAGCTCTGGAAACACCATATATTTT.

This clone came up a few times. The chain combines TRBV19 with TRBJ2-7, with D uncertain. V was clipped by 2 bases and J by 6 bases, with 14 bases between them. Germline CDR1 and CDR2: LNHDA and SQIVND (reference sequence). CDR3 length: 14 amino acids. CDR3 amino acids: CASSIFGGPSEQYF. The CDR3 DNA is TGTGCCAGTAGTATATTCGGCGGCCCCAGCGAGCAGTACTTC.

V is TRBV12-2 and J is TRBJ2-5; the table's TRBD1 call for D was not verified on the DNA. TRBV12-2 is recorded as a pseudogene. The CDR3 runs to 13 residues. The CDR3 is CASRQGSAETQYF. CDR3 nucleotide sequence: TGTGCAAGTCGCCAGGGGTCAGCAGAGACCCAGTACTTC.

This chain connects TRBV7-9 to TRBJ2-7; TRBD1 might be the D (6 bases). Germline V gives CDR1 SEHNR, CDR2 FQNEAQ (reference sequence). The CDR3 extends over 15 amino acids. Trimming left V 1 base short and J 3 bases short, with 13 bases between. The CDR3 region has the DNA TGTGCCAGCAGCTTAGAGGCAGGGGCCAACTACGAGCAGTACTTC. It specifies CASSLEAGANYEQYF. Full variable domain (rest looked up from reference TRBV7-9 and TRBJ2-7): DTGVSQNPRHKITKRGQNVTFRCDPISEHNRLYWYRQTLGQGPEFLTYFQNEAQLEKSRLLSDRFSAERPKGSFSTLEIQRTEQGDSAMYLCASSLEAGANYEQYFGPGTRLTVT.

This clone was recorded only once. The genes are TRBV4-2 and TRBJ1-6; a weak D match, TRBD1 (5 bases). Germline CDR1 is LGHNA and CDR2 is YNFKEQ. The CDR3 contains 15 residues. Trimming left V 3 bases short and J 6 bases short, with 12 bases between. This chain's CDR3 is CASSQLGLLNSPLHF. In nucleotides, the CDR3 is TGTGCCAGCAGCCAGCTGGGACTCCTTAATTCACCCCTCCACTTT.

The chain recombines TRBV11-2 with TRBJ1-1; no clear D. Germline V gene data show CDR1 as SGHAT and CDR2 as FQNNGV. V dropped 3 bases and J dropped 4 bases, with 6 bases sitting between them. The CDR3 consists of 12 residues. In DNA form, the CDR3 reads TGTGCCAGCAGCTTTGGGCTCACTGAAGCTTTCTTT. It is translated as CASSFGLTEAFF.

The genes are TRBV30 and TRBJ1-2, with 7 bases fitting TRBD1. Germline V gives CDR1 GTSNPN, CDR2 SVGIG (reference sequence). The trim removed 5 bases at V and 7 bases at J, leaving 10 bases unmatched. The CDR3 length is 13 residues. The CDR3 reads CAWGPQGVAGYTF. DNA of the CDR3: TGTGCCTGGGGCCCTCAGGGGGTTGCTGGCTACACCTTC.

V usage is TRBV9 and J usage is TRBJ2-3; D is ambiguous. Trimming cost V 1 base and J 4 bases, with 4 bases left between them. Germline assignment: CDR1 SGDLS and CDR2 YYNGEE. The CDR3 sequence is 12 residues long. The CDR3 sequence: CASSVNSDTQYF. The DNA of the CDR3 is TGTGCCAGCAGCGTAAACTCAGATACGCAGTATTTT.

This chain connects TRBV10-3 to TRBJ1-2; D call uncertain. V gave up 2 bases and J gave up 4 bases, with 5 bases separating them. The CDR3 spans 12 residues. CDR1 and CDR2 from the germline V gene are ENHRY and SYGVKD. The CDR3, as DNA: TGTGCCATCAGTGAGGTAGTCTATGGCTACACCTTC. This encodes CAISEVVYGYTF.

V gene TRBV21-1 combines with J gene TRBJ1-1; TRBD1 reflects the table's D call only, with no check against the DNA. TRBV21-1 corresponds to a pseudogene. The CDR3 contains 14 residues. The CDR3 sequence: CASNPDRRNTEAFF. The CDR3 DNA reads TGTGCCAGCAACCCTGACAGGAGGAACACTGAAGCTTTCTTT.

In DNA, the CDR3 is TGTGCCAGCAGTGACGGGTTCGCTGGGGCCAACGTCCTGACTTTC. Translation: CASSDGFAGANVLTF. The rearrangement uses TRBV25-1 and TRBJ2-6; D is unclear. Germline V CDR1 and CDR2: MGHDK, SYGVNS. The germline V and J ends were trimmed by 3 bases and 2 bases, with 8 bases remaining between them. The CDR3 has 15 amino acids.

This chain uses TRBV2 with TRBJ1-2; TRBD1 might be the D (5 bases). Between the trimmed V and J ends, which lost 7 bases and 0 bases, there was a span of 9 bases. This CDR3 has 13 amino acids. Germline-derived CDR1 and CDR2 are SNHLY and FYNNEI. This CDR3 reads CASTDISNYGYTF. Here the CDR3 DNA reads TGTGCCAGCACGGACATCTCTAACTATGGCTACACCTTC.

The chain carries TRBV9 and TRBJ2-7; no definite D call. Trimming pared 0 bases from V and 6 bases from J, leaving 10 bases between. The CDR3 runs 13 residues. CDR1 and CDR2 from the germline V gene are SGDLS and YYNGEE. The DNA of the CDR3 is TGTGCCAGCAGCGTAGGAGGTTTAGGCGAGCAGTACTTC. Its translation: CASSVGGLGEQYF. The variable domain in full, with the rest retrieved from reference TRBV9 and TRBJ2-7, is DSGVTQTPKHLITATGQRVTLRCSPRSGDLSVYWYQQSLDQGLQFLIQYYNGEERAKGNILERFSAQQFPDLHSELNLSSLELGDSALYFCASSVGGLGEQYFGPGTRLTVT.

This clone was observed a handful of times. The chain links TRBV4-1 to TRBJ2-7; D is possibly TRBD2 (6 bases). The V end was cut by 3 bases, the J end by 3 bases, with 9 bases between. The CDR3 loop spans 13 amino acids. Looked up from germline, CDR1 is MGHRA and CDR2 is YSYEKL. The CDR3 nucleotides are TGCGCCAGCAGCCAGACGGGAGACTACGAGCAGTACTTC. Its translation: CASSQTGDYEQYF.

The rearrangement uses TRBV15 and TRBJ1-2; unclear D gene. V lost 0 bases to trimming and J lost 2 bases, with 4 bases between them. Germline V gives CDR1 LNHNV, CDR2 YYDKDF (reference sequence). The CDR3 sequence is 13 residues long. The CDR3 reads CATSRDRNYGYTF. CDR3 coding DNA: TGTGCCACCAGCAGAGACAGAAACTATGGCTACACCTTC.